These 8 T cell receptor beta chains originate from one sample sequenced in a study of blood T cell repertoires in COVID-19. Repertoires were generated with immunoSEQ multiplex PCR, while TCRdb's copy carries only in-frame clones and drops some. The repertoire includes 50,000 to 80,000 clones, 88% of them detected once, and about 40% sits in the top ten. What was sequenced was peripheral blood. The receptor source for this set is a woman aged 60-75 years with COVID-19, enrolled during active disease.

The V call is TRBV5-1, the J call TRBJ2-5, with TRBD2 identical over 8 bases. The V gene's germline CDR1 is SGHRS and CDR2 YFSETQ. After removal of 3 bases from V and 4 bases from J, the junction contained 5 bases not matched to a gene. CDR3 length: 14 residues. The CDR3 spells CASSSGTRVETQYF. CDR3 in DNA: TGCGCCAGCAGCTCTGGGACTAGGGTAGAGACCCAGTACTTC.

This rearrangement joins TRBV11-1 to TRBJ2-5; tentatively, D is TRBD2 (7 bases). The CDR3 sequence is 14 residues long. V lost 4 bases and J lost 5, with 14 bases in between. Germline CDR1 is SGHAT and CDR2 is FQDESV (reference sequence). CDR3 in DNA: TGTGCCAGCAGCTCCCGGCGGGGGCAGGAGACCCAGTACTTC. Its translation is CASSSRRGQETQYF.

The rearrangement uses TRBV3-1 (or the pseudogene TRBV3-2) and TRBJ2-2; D gene unclear. This CDR3 is built from 12 residues. Trimming left V 4 bases short and J 5 bases short, with 5 bases between. In germline, CDR1 is LGHDT, CDR2 YNNKEL (reference sequence). The chain's CDR3 is CASSLFTGELFF. In DNA, the CDR3 is TGTGCCAGCAGCCTCTTTACCGGGGAGCTGTTTTTT.

The chain joins TRBV7-6 to TRBJ2-5; maybe TRBD1 (5 bases). CDR3 size: 14 residues. V lost 3 bases, J lost 5 bases, and 13 bases lay in between. The germline CDR1 and CDR2 sequences are SGHVS and FNYEAQ. CDR3 loop: CASSFGAGWETQYF. The DNA for the CDR3 is TGTGCCAGCAGCTTCGGAGCAGGGTGGGAGACCCAGTACTTC. Based on the CDR3 plus reference TRBV7-6 and TRBJ2-5, the full variable domain is GAGVSQSPRYKVTKRGQDVALRCDPISGHVSLYWYRQALGQGPEFLTYFNYEAQQDKSGLPNDRFSAERPEGSISTLTIQRTEQRDSAMYRCASSFGAGWETQYFGPGTRLLVL.

In DNA form, the CDR3 reads TGTGCCAGCAGGCGACAGGGCCAAGAGACCCAGTACTTC. Translation gives CASRRQGQETQYF. The chain is built from TRBV14 and TRBJ2-5; TRBD1 aligns across 7 bases. The CDR3 length is 13 residues. Germline V CDR1 and CDR2: SGHDN, FVKESK. After removal of 6 bases from V and 1 base from J, the junction contained 2 bases not matched to a gene.

The chain carries TRBV7-2 and TRBJ2-1; 12 bases line up with TRBD1. CDR1 SGHTA and CDR2 FQGNSA come from the germline V gene. The V and J ends lost 5 bases and 8 bases, in that order; junction bases with no gene match: 4. The CDR3 contains 14 residues. The CDR3 DNA reads TGTGCCAGCAGCGGGGACAGGGGGCTCGATGAGCAGTTCTTC. Encoded protein: CASSGDRGLDEQFF.

The gene calls are TRBV6-1 and TRBJ2-1; 9 nucleotides agree with TRBD2. This CDR3 spans 18 amino acids. The germline V gene encodes CDR1 MNHNS and CDR2 SASEGT. Losses at the gene ends were 2 bases for V and 4 bases for J; bases not matched to a gene: 12. CDR3 amino acids: CASSEFGGGALRYNEQFF. CDR3 sequence (DNA): TGTGCCAGCAGTGAATTCGGCGGGGGGGCATTAAGGTACAATGAGCAGTTCTTC.

The chain is built from TRBV4-1 and TRBJ2-3; unclear D gene. The ends were cut back, 1 base at V and 4 bases at J, with 9 bases in the middle. The CDR3 is made up of 14 amino acids. Germline CDR1 is MGHRA and CDR2 is YSYEKL. In DNA, the CDR3 is TGCGCCAGCAGCCAAGGCCCCTCAGCAGATACGCAGTATTTT. This gives the protein CASSQGPSADTQYF.